The present TCR beta chain was sequenced within a study of cytomegalovirus exposure and HLA in healthy donors. The CDR3 has 14 amino acids. Germline V gives CDR1 WNHNN, CDR2 SYGVQD (reference sequence). The ends were cut back, 11 bases at V and 3 bases at J, with 17 bases in the middle. Use of 60 Vbeta and 13 Jbeta primers characterized the PCR. The assay was immunoSEQ multiplex PCR, and TCRdb's table has in-frame clones only and misses some. The repertoire includes approximately 170,000 clones, approximately 75% of them detected once, and under 5% sits in the top ten. This clonotype originated in a man aged 25 to 40 in good health and CMV-seropositive. What was sequenced was PBMCs. V usage is TRBV10-1 and J usage is TRBJ1-3; D uncertain. The CDR3 DNA follows: TGCGCCCGCCCGGGAGACCTGCTTGGAAACACCATATATTTT. Its translation is CARPGDLLGNTIYF.